Listed below are T cell receptor beta chains from one sample, sequenced in a study of OX40 agonist ivuxolimab in advanced cancers. The method was immunoSEQ multiplex PCR; TCRdb's version includes in-frame clones alone and lacks a portion of them. The data show roughly 70,000 clones, roughly 84% seen once. Sequencing was performed on CD4+ or CD8+ T cells sorted from blood, taken in a trial of the OX40 agonist ivuxolimab. The receptors were sampled from an adult with an advanced solid tumor such as melanoma, head and neck, liver or kidney cancer. The CDR3 runs from the conserved cysteine through the conserved F or W. A D gene is named only where the DNA matches it firmly. Only some rows state a clone size, as once, few, many or a class for expanded clones.

abundance	v_gene	j_gene	d_gene	CDR3nt	CDR3aa
NA	TRBV11-2	TRBJ1-4	NA	TGTGCCAGCAGCTTAGGATCGCAGCCGTCTAATGAAAAACTGTTTTTT	CASSLGSQPSNEKLFF
NA	TRBV10-3	TRBJ2-7	TRBD1	TGTGCCATCAGCGGGACAGGGGGCTACGAGCAGTACTTC	CAISGTGGYEQYF
NA	TRBV29-1	TRBJ1-1	NA	TGCAGCGCAGTACTCGTGAACACTGAAGCTTTCTTT	CSAVLVNTEAFF
NA	TRBV18	TRBJ1-2	NA	TGTGCCAGCTCACCCACGTTAGGTTACGGCTACACCTTC	CASSPTLGYGYTF
NA	TRBV2	TRBJ2-3	TRBD2	TGTGCCAGCGGGGTGGGACTAGCGGGTAGTGCGCAGTATTTT	CASGVGLAGSAQYF
NA	TRBV7-9	TRBJ1-2	NA	TGTGCCAGCAGCCTAACCGGGACATCGAACTATGGCTACACCTTC	CASSLTGTSNYGYTF
NA	TRBV30	TRBJ2-3	TRBD1	TGTGCCTGGAACACAGGGGGCGGGGGAGATACGCAGTATTTT	CAWNTGGGGDTQYF
NA	TRBV27	TRBJ2-7	TRBD1	TGTGCCAGCAGCCCTCTGGACAGGCTCTACGAGCAGTACTTC	CASSPLDRLYEQYF
NA	TRBV18	TRBJ1-5	TRBD1	TGTGCCAGCTCACTGGACAGGTCTAATCAGCCCCAGCATTTT	CASSLDRSNQPQHF
NA	TRBV14	TRBJ2-1	TRBD1	TGTGCCAGCAGCCAAGCTACCGGGACAGGGTCGGTTAATGAGCAGTTCTTC	CASSQATGTGSVNEQFF
NA	TRBV5-6	TRBJ2-1	TRBD2	TGTGCCAGCAGCTCACCGGGACTAGCGGGAGGAGGGGTCTACAATGAGCAGTTCTTC	CASSSPGLAGGGVYNEQFF
NA	TRBV14	TRBJ2-7	TRBD1	TGTGCCAGCAGCCAAGTACCGACAGGGGCGGCAAACTACGAGCAGTACTTC	CASSQVPTGAANYEQYF
NA	TRBV7-2	TRBJ2-3	NA	TGTGCCAGCGGCGACAGACTATCCACAGATACGCAGTATTTT	CASGDRLSTDTQYF
NA	TRBV5-1	TRBJ2-1	TRBD2	TGCGCCAGCAGCTTAACTAGCGACAATGAGCAGTTCTTC	CASSLTSDNEQFF
NA	TRBV2	TRBJ2-1	TRBD2	TGTGCCAGCACGGGGGGGTTCCAGGCAGTGCAGTTCTTC	CASTGGFQAVQFF
NA	TRBV5-8	TRBJ2-7	TRBD2	TGTGCCAGCAGCTTGGAGCCTAGCGGGAGGGCCTACGAGCAGTACTTC	CASSLEPSGRAYEQYF
NA	TRBV6-6	TRBJ1-1	NA	TGTGCCAGCAGGCCAAAACGTATGAACACTGAAGCTTTCTTT	CASRPKRMNTEAFF
NA	TRBV7-7	TRBJ2-1	NA	TGTGCCAGCAGCTTAGGGACCACATACAATGAGCAGTTCTTC	CASSLGTTYNEQFF
NA	TRBV6-1	TRBJ2-1	TRBD1	TGTGCCAGCCAGGGGACAGCGAACAATGAGCAGTTCTTC	CASQGTANNEQFF
NA	TRBV4-2	TRBJ2-7	NA	TGTGCCAGCAGCCAAGCAGCGAGGGAGCAGTACTTC	CASSQAAREQYF
NA	TRBV19	TRBJ1-1	TRBD1	TGTGCCAGTAGTAGAGAATGGGGGACAGGAGCTTTCTTT	CASSREWGTGAFF
NA	TRBV2	TRBJ2-3	NA	TGTGCCCGTTCCTTGAGGGATACGCAGTATTTT	CARSLRDTQYF
once	TRBV27	TRBJ1-1	NA	TGTGCCAGCAGTGCACGCCCGAGCACTGAAGCTTTCTTT	CASSARPSTEAFF
NA	TRBV28	TRBJ1-2	TRBD1	TGTGCCAGCACCATTCCCGGGACAGTCTATGGCTACACCTTC	CASTIPGTVYGYTF
once	TRBV5-1	TRBJ1-2	TRBD1	TGCGCCAGCAGCTTGGACAGGGGGGGAAATGGCTACACCTTC	CASSLDRGGNGYTF
NA	TRBV19	TRBJ2-4	TRBD1	TGTGCCAGTAGTAAGGGACAGGGTTTTCACATTCAGTACTTC	CASSKGQGFHIQYF
few	TRBV19	TRBJ1-3	NA	TGTGCCAGTAGTATAGTCGCCGCCACGTCTGGAAACACCATATATTTT	CASSIVAATSGNTIYF
NA	TRBV15	TRBJ1-5	NA	TGTGCCACGAATGTGGGGGGCCGGCCCAATCAGCCCCAGCATTTT	CATNVGGRPNQPQHF
NA	TRBV18	TRBJ2-1	TRBD1	TGTGCCAGCTCACCCCCCGGGACAGGGTCTCATGAGCAGTTCTTC	CASSPPGTGSHEQFF
few	TRBV7-3	TRBJ1-1	NA	TGTGCCAGCAGCGGCGGAGCCACAGGAGAAGCTTTCTTT	CASSGGATGEAFF
NA	TRBV4-3	TRBJ2-1	NA	TGCGCCAGCAGCCAAGATTTTGGGTTGAATGAGCAGTTCTTC	CASSQDFGLNEQFF
NA	TRBV27	TRBJ1-4	NA	TGTGCCAGCAGTTATGGGACTGGAAATGAAAAACTGTTTTTT	CASSYGTGNEKLFF
NA	TRBV7-2	TRBJ1-5	TRBD1	TGTGCCAGCAGCCTAAGGGACAGGGATCCCCAGCATTTT	CASSLRDRDPQHF
NA	TRBV11-3	TRBJ2-2	NA	TGTGCCAGCAGCGCGGGACAGAGAAAGAACACCGGGGAGCTGTTTTTT	CASSAGQRKNTGELFF
NA	TRBV6-1	TRBJ1-2	TRBD1	TGTGCCAGCAGTGAATGGGACAGCCGGTCGTCTGGCTACACCTTC	CASSEWDSRSSGYTF
NA	TRBV19	TRBJ1-5	TRBD1	TGTGCCAGTAGTAATGACAGGGTGGCCGGCCAGCCCCAGCATTTT	CASSNDRVAGQPQHF
NA	TRBV19	TRBJ2-3	TRBD2	TGTGCCAGTAGGTCTGGACTAGCGGGAGGAAGTAGCACAGATACGCAGTATTTT	CASRSGLAGGSSTDTQYF
NA	TRBV6-1	TRBJ2-2	NA	TGTGCCAGCAGTGATCCCGGACGTTACACCGGGGAGCTGTTTTTT	CASSDPGRYTGELFF
NA	TRBV18	TRBJ1-5	NA	TGTGCCAGCTCACCGGGAGACCGAAATAGCAATCAGCCCCAGCATTTT	CASSPGDRNSNQPQHF
NA	TRBV5-1	TRBJ2-2	TRBD1	TGCGCCAGCAGCTCGATGGACAGGGATGACCCCGGGGAGCTGTTTTTT	CASSSMDRDDPGELFF
few	TRBV28	TRBJ1-5	TRBD1	TGTGCCAGCAGTTTGGAACAGGGGAATCCGCATTTT	CASSLEQGNPHF
NA	TRBV19	TRBJ1-1	TRBD1	TGTGCCAGTAGTATATCAGGGGGAGGCACTGAAGCTTTCTTT	CASSISGGGTEAFF
few	TRBV5-1	TRBJ2-2	NA	TGCGCCAGCAGCTTGGGGCCACGGAACACCGGGGAGCTGTTTTTT	CASSLGPRNTGELFF
NA	TRBV5-1	TRBJ2-2	NA	TGCGCCAGCAGCTTGGCCCCGACCGATAACACCGGGGAGCTGTTTTTT	CASSLAPTDNTGELFF
few	TRBV4-3	TRBJ1-4	NA	TGCGCCAGCAGCCAAGATCGACTGGGAAAACTGTTTTTT	CASSQDRLGKLFF
NA	TRBV20-1	TRBJ2-3	NA	TGCAGTGCTTCTAGCCTGGATACGCAGTATTTT	CSASSLDTQYF
NA	TRBV18	TRBJ1-1	TRBD1	TGTGCCAGCTCATCTCCACAGGGGGCGCGAATAACTGAAGCTTTCTTT	CASSSPQGARITEAFF
NA	TRBV7-2	TRBJ1-5	NA	TGTGCCAGCAGGCCCGGGGCGGGGGCATATCAGCCCCAGCATTTT	CASRPGAGAYQPQHF
NA	TRBV2	TRBJ2-7	TRBD2	TGTGCCAGCAGTGTTGGGGGACTAGCGGGAGGCGAGCAGTACTTC	CASSVGGLAGGEQYF
NA	TRBV4-3	TRBJ1-2	TRBD1	TGCGCCAGCAGCCAAGGACCGGGACAGACCTATGGCTACACCTTC	CASSQGPGQTYGYTF
NA	TRBV19	TRBJ2-1	NA	TGTGCCAGTAGTATAGGTCAGGGTTTAGTCTATGAGCAGTTCTTC	CASSIGQGLVYEQFF
NA	TRBV5-8	TRBJ1-1	NA	TGTGCCACCGAGCTCATAGAAGCTTTCTTT	CATELIEAFF
NA	TRBV18	TRBJ2-7	TRBD2	TGTGCCAGCTCACCTACTAGCGGGAGACGCGAGCAGTACTTC	CASSPTSGRREQYF
NA	TRBV28	TRBJ1-1	NA	TGTGCCAGCAGTTTGCTGGGTTGGGAGGGCACTGAAGCTTTCTTT	CASSLLGWEGTEAFF
NA	TRBV6-5	TRBJ1-1	NA	TGTGCCAGCAGTTACTCACGGAACACTGAAGCTTTCTTT	CASSYSRNTEAFF
NA	TRBV4-2	TRBJ2-2	TRBD2	TGTGCCAGCAGCCAAGATAGAGTTAGCGGGACAACCGGGGAGCTGTTTTTT	CASSQDRVSGTTGELFF
NA	TRBV7-2	TRBJ2-3	NA	TGTGCCAGCACCCTGGGGCCCCTAAGCACAGATACGCAGTATTTT	CASTLGPLSTDTQYF